These 10 T cell receptor beta chains originate from one sample sequenced in a study of regulatory T cells in long-lasting Graves disease. Time point: persistent/refractory GD, antithyroid drugs over 5 years with positive TRAb. PBMCs provided the RNA from which the TCR library was made. With iRepertoire HTBI primers and Arm-PCR of CDR3 regions, TCR beta libraries were built. Using its own MiXCR run on the multiplex PCR reads, TCRdb lists one record per CDR3 protein. The sample yields over 300,000 distinct CDR3 sequences, roughly 21% seen once. The sample consisted of peripheral blood mononuclear cells (PBMCs), taken when the disease was refractory, from a patient treated with antithyroid drugs. Receptor source: a female donor with Graves disease.

The V gene is TRBV4-1, the J gene TRBJ1-2, with TRBD1 matching over 7 bases. The V gene's germline CDR1 is MGHRA and CDR2 YSYEKL. With V trimmed by 0 bases and J by 5 bases, 9 bases remained unmatched. The CDR3 consists of 16 residues. CDR3 protein: CASSQEMGQGVYGYTF. The CDR3 region has the DNA TGCGCCAGCAGCCAAGAGATGGGGCAGGGGGTTTATGGCTACACCTTC.

In its sample, this clonotype was seen many times. The chain recombines TRBV2 with TRBJ2-5, with 13 nucleotides matching TRBD2. Per germline, CDR1 SNHLY and CDR2 FYNNEI. This CDR3 spans 16 amino acids. The V and J ends lost 4 bases and 2 bases, in that order; junction bases with no gene match: 4. CDR3 sequence reads: CASSGLAGGWQETQYF. CDR3 DNA sequence: TGTGCCAGCAGTGGACTAGCGGGAGGCTGGCAAGAGACCCAGTACTTC. The full variable domain, with the rest looked up from reference TRBV2 and TRBJ2-5, is EPEVTQTPSHQVTQMGQEVILRCVPISNHLYFYWYRQILGQKVEFLVSFYNNEISEKSEIFDDQFSVERPDGSNFTLKIRSTKLEDSAMYFCASSGLAGGWQETQYFGPGTRLLVL.

For this clonotype: A much larger clone lies one base from this, so it may be a read error. The CDR3: CASMLAGANVLTF. Here the CDR3 DNA reads TGTGCCAGCATGCTAGCTGGGGCCAACGTCCTGACTTTC. The V gene is TRBV6-1, the J gene TRBJ2-6, with D unresolved. V lost 7 bases and J lost 2, with 6 bases in between. Per the germline V gene, CDR1 is MNHNS and CDR2 is SASEGT. This CDR3 region has 13 residues.

The table lists this clonotype with many counts. The chain joins TRBV6-5 to TRBJ1-1; D ambiguous. V was shortened by 0 bases and J by 5 bases, with 13 bases between the two germline ends. The germline CDR1 and CDR2 sequences are MNHEY and SVGAGI. The CDR3 runs 15 residues. As DNA, the CDR3 is TGTGCCAGCAGTTACTCCGGGGTAGCAGGAACTGAAGCTTTCTTT. It translates to CASSYSGVAGTEAFF.

The chain combines TRBV20-1 with TRBJ2-3; 9 nucleotides match TRBD2. The CDR3 sequence is 15 residues long. Germline values: CDR1 DFQATT, CDR2 SNEGSKA (reference sequence). With 4 bases clipped from V and 0 bases from J, the junction kept 5 bases outside the gene matches. As DNA, the CDR3 is TGCAGTGCTACCTGGCGGGGGGGTAGCACAGATACGCAGTATTTT. It translates to CSATWRGGSTDTQYF.

This clonotype was seen ten or more times. V usage is TRBV28 and J usage is TRBJ1-5, with D unclear. The CDR3 covers 16 residues. Germline V gene sequence: CDR1 MDHEN, CDR2 SYDVKM. V dropped 6 bases and J dropped 1 base, with 16 bases sitting between them. For the CDR3, the DNA is TGTGCCAGCAGCTCCTCAATAGGGAGGAGCAATCAGCCCCAGCATTTT. Translated, it gives CASSSSIGRSNQPQHF.

The sample holds many counts of this clonotype. The chain links TRBV20-1 to TRBJ2-5; 13 nucleotides line up with TRBD2. This CDR3 has 17 amino acids. Germline V gene lookup returns CDR1 DFQATT and CDR2 SNEGSKA (reference sequence). Germline trimming cut 0 bases from V and 4 bases from J; bases unmatched to any gene: 8. The CDR3 bases are TGCAGTGCTAGAGATGTGGGACTAGCGGGAATCGGAGAGACCCAGTACTTC. Protein: CSARDVGLAGIGETQYF.

In its sample, this clonotype was seen a few times. This sequence joins TRBV20-1 and TRBJ2-7, with D maybe TRBD2 (6 bases). The CDR3 is 12 amino acids. The germline V gene has CDR1 DFQATT and CDR2 SNEGSKA (reference sequence). Between the trimmed V and J ends, which lost 4 bases and 4 bases, there was a span of 11 bases. CDR3 residues: CSATRGEYEQYF. CDR3 coding DNA: TGCAGTGCTACGCGGGGAGAATACGAGCAGTACTTC.

The sample holds many counts of this clonotype. The chain has TRBV12-3 or TRBV12-4 and TRBJ1-2; D call uncertain. This CDR3 has 13 residues. The V gene lost 6 bases and the J gene lost 6 bases, with 14 bases spanning the gap. CDR3 region: CASSLPSSDGYTF. For the CDR3, the DNA is TGTGCCAGCAGCCTCCCCAGCAGTGATGGCTACACCTTC.

Many counts were recorded for this clonotype. This chain joins TRBV20-1 and TRBJ1-4; D possibly corresponds to TRBD1 (6 bases). The V end lost 5 bases, the J end lost 2 bases, and 18 bases lay between the germline ends. Germline V CDR1 and CDR2: DFQATT, SNEGSKA (reference sequence). CDR3 length: 16 residues. This CDR3 is CSAEAARGITNEKLFF. In DNA form, the CDR3 reads TGCAGTGCTGAGGCGGCCAGGGGAATTACTAATGAAAAACTGTTTTTT.